The 11 T cell receptor beta chains reported below all come from one sample, sequenced in a study of shared clonotypes between healthy human individuals. This table comes from immunoSEQ multiplex PCR, and its TCRdb copy is limited to in-frame clones, with some not included. There are 2 million to 3 million clones in the sample; approximately 93% occur only once, and approximately 0.37% lies in the top ten. The sample consisted of naive CD4+ T cells from PBMCs. The subset here: CD45RA+ positively selected. The origin of the receptors is a man in his late teens or twenties in good health. Some clones in this sample may be carry-over from other donors' samples.

There are a few counts of this clone. The V and J genes are TRBV29-1 and TRBJ1-1; D uncertain. The CDR3 consists of 13 residues. CDR1 and CDR2 from the germline V gene are SQVTM and ANQGSEA. Trimming removed 1 base at V and 6 bases at J, with 12 bases between. CDR3 coding DNA: TGCAGCGTTGAAGTTTCACCGGGCGCTGAAGCTTTCTTT. This codes for CSVEVSPGAEAFF.

This rearrangement joins TRBV28 to TRBJ2-3, with TRBD1 matching 7 bases. CDR3 length equals 15 residues. Germline V gives CDR1 MDHEN, CDR2 SYDVKM. V trimming: 6 bases; J trimming: 0 bases; junction bases outside the gene matches: 6. Here the CDR3 reads CASSPGQVSTDTQYF. The CDR3 DNA sequence: TGTGCCAGCAGCCCCGGACAGGTCAGCACAGATACGCAGTATTTT.

V is TRBV2 and J is TRBJ1-1; 7 bases map to TRBD1. V lost 7 bases to trimming and J lost 5 bases; unmatched junction nucleotides: 10. Germline CDR1 SNHLY, CDR2 FYNNEI. The CDR3 covers 14 residues. This chain's CDR3 is CASIRQGAGTEAFF. The CDR3 DNA is TGTGCCAGCATTCGACAGGGTGCGGGAACTGAAGCTTTCTTT.

This chain links TRBV27 with TRBJ1-1; the D is unclear. Trimming stripped 1 base from V and 3 bases from J, with 12 bases between. The CDR3 spans 15 residues. Germline CDR1 MNHEY, CDR2 SMNVEV (reference sequence). This chain's CDR3 is CASSLFHGQDTEAFF. The CDR3 nucleotides read TGTGCCAGCAGTTTATTTCATGGCCAGGACACTGAAGCTTTCTTT.

This chain joins TRBV28 and TRBJ2-7; no clear D. The V gene's germline CDR1 is MDHEN and CDR2 SYDVKM. The CDR3 spans 13 residues. Trimming stripped 6 bases from V and 5 bases from J, with 14 bases between. CDR3 DNA: TGTGCCAGCAGCACCGGGTTGCAGGACGAGCAGTACTTC. Its protein is CASSTGLQDEQYF.

The chain carries TRBV29-1 and TRBJ2-4; possible D gene TRBD1, 6 bases. V shed 0 bases and J shed 9 bases, with 12 bases lying between them. The CDR3 consists of 13 residues. The germline CDR1 and CDR2 sequences are SQVTM and ANQGSEA. CDR3 in DNA: TGCAGCGTTGAAGATAGGGGGAGAGGCATTCAGTACTTC. Its protein is CSVEDRGRGIQYF.

The chain joins TRBV6-1 to TRBJ2-3; 7 nucleotides match TRBD2. V trimming: 8 bases; J trimming: 1 base; junction bases outside the gene matches: 9. This CDR3 has 15 residues. Germline assignment: CDR1 MNHNS and CDR2 SASEGT. DNA of the CDR3: TGTGCCAGCGAGGAGCGGGATAGGCGCACAGATACGCAGTATTTT. It yields the protein CASEERDRRTDTQYF.

This chain links TRBV7-3 with TRBJ2-2; D tentatively reads TRBD1 or TRBD2 (5 bases each). V was cut by 2 bases and J by 3 bases, with 13 bases left in between. Germline V gene data show CDR1 as SGHTA and CDR2 as FQGTGA. The CDR3 has 16 amino acids. As DNA, the CDR3 is TGTGCCAGCAGCTTAGTATCCGGGGCCTACACCGGGGAGCTGTTTTTT. Translated: CASSLVSGAYTGELFF.

The chain links TRBV5-1 to TRBJ1-2, with 10 bases aligning to TRBD1. The CDR3 runs 15 residues. Germline V CDR1 and CDR2: SGHRS, YFSETQ. The V and J ends lost 4 bases and 7 bases, in that order; junction bases with no gene match: 10. The CDR3 DNA reads as TGCGCCAGCAGCCAAACGACAGGGGGCGGGTTTGGCTACACCTTC. This gives the protein CASSQTTGGGFGYTF.

This chain connects TRBV7-3 to TRBJ2-1; D is perhaps TRBD1 or TRBD2 (5 bases each). This CDR3 has 15 residues. Germline V gene sequence: CDR1 SGHTA, CDR2 FQGTGA. Trimming removed 1 base at V and 8 bases at J, with 15 bases between. CDR3 residues: CASSLRGSPGHEQFF. The CDR3 region has the DNA TGTGCCAGCAGCTTAAGGGGCTCCCCGGGACATGAGCAGTTCTTC.

V gene TRBV4-1 combines with J gene TRBJ2-7; D is undetermined. Germline V CDR1 and CDR2: MGHRA, YSYEKL. This CDR3 contains 16 residues. V lost 1 base, J lost 0 bases, and 13 bases lay in between. The CDR3 region has the DNA TGCGCCAGCAGCCAAGCGATTTCCACGTACTCCTACGAGCAGTACTTC. It encodes CASSQAISTYSYEQYF.